Below, 14 T cell receptor beta chains from the same sample are listed, as sequenced in a study of blood T cell repertoires in COVID-19. Sequencing used immunoSEQ multiplex PCR; TCRdb keeps in-frame clones, though not all of them. The sample has about 230,000 clones; over 80% are singletons. Material: PBMCs or T cells enriched from blood (not recorded which). The receptors shown here come from a woman in her thirties who had been exposed to COVID-19.

The chain joins TRBV7-8 to TRBJ1-2; D may be TRBD1 (6 bases). The germline CDR1 and CDR2 sequences are SGHVS and FQNEAQ. Trimming cost V 4 bases and J 5 bases, with 17 bases left between them. This CDR3 comprises 15 residues. Here the CDR3 reads CASSSRLDRSYGYTF. CDR3 bases: TGTGCCAGCAGCTCACGCCTTGACAGGTCTTATGGCTACACCTTC.

The genes are TRBV5-1 and TRBJ1-5, with 8 bases aligning to TRBD1. CDR1 is SGHRS, CDR2 YFSETQ, per germline. The junction had 3 bases not matched to a gene; V was cut back by 4 bases and J by 6 bases. CDR3 length equals 13 residues. CDR3 bases: TGCGCCAGCAGCAACAGGGGGGGTCAGCCCCAGCATTTT. It specifies CASSNRGGQPQHF.

The chain joins TRBV5-1 to TRBJ1-4; no reliable D call. CDR1 is SGHRS and CDR2 is YFSETQ in the germline V gene. The CDR3 totals 16 residues. V shed 0 bases and J shed 0 bases, with 9 bases lying between them. The CDR3 nucleotides read TGCGCCAGCAGCTTGGCCCCGAGTGCAACTAATGAAAAACTGTTTTTT. Encoded protein: CASSLAPSATNEKLFF.

In its sample, this clone was seen a few times. The J gene is TRBJ2-5, the V gene TRBV7-2, with D possibly TRBD2 on 6 matching bases. Germline CDR1 SGHTA, CDR2 FQGNSA. This CDR3 region has 14 residues. The V end was cut by 1 base, the J end by 3 bases, with 9 bases between. The CDR3 DNA reads as TGTGCCAGCAGCTTAGGGGCTAGCGAAGAGACCCAGTACTTC. It encodes CASSLGASEETQYF. Complete variable domain (other parts from reference TRBV7-2 and TRBJ2-5): GAGVSQSPSNKVTEKGKDVELRCDPISGHTALYWYRQSLGQGLEFLIYFQGNSAPDKSGLPSDRFSAERTGGSVSTLTIQRTQQEDSAVYLCASSLGASEETQYFGPGTRLLVL.

This chain uses TRBV5-4 with TRBJ2-1; D possibly corresponds to TRBD2 (6 bases). The CDR3 has 15 amino acids. Trimming shortened V by 1 base and J by 7 bases, and 15 bases separated the two germline ends. Germline CDR1 reads SGHNT; CDR2 reads YYREEE (reference sequence). The CDR3 is CASSLRLARRNEQFF. The CDR3 DNA sequence: TGTGCCAGCAGCTTGCGGCTAGCGAGACGGAATGAGCAGTTCTTC.

This chain joins TRBV11-2 and TRBJ1-3; weak D call: TRBD1 (5 bases). Germline CDR1 reads SGHAT; CDR2 reads FQNNGV. The CDR3 totals 13 residues. V lost 7 bases and J 2 bases, leaving 9 bases between the germline ends. The DNA for the CDR3 is TGTGCCAGCACCCAGGGTCCTGGAAACACCATATATTTT. It is translated as CASTQGPGNTIYF. Full variable domain (rest looked up from reference TRBV11-2 and TRBJ1-3): EAGVAQSPRYKIIEKRQSVAFWCNPISGHATLYWYQQILGQGPKLLIQFQNNGVVDDSQLPKDRFSAERLKGVDSTLKIQPAKLEDSAVYLCASTQGPGNTIYFGEGSWLTVV.

The V call is TRBV7-3, the J call TRBJ2-2; 8 bases align to TRBD2. CDR3 length: 16 amino acids. With 2 bases clipped from V and 5 bases from J, the junction kept 7 bases outside the gene matches. Germline CDR1 reads SGHTA; CDR2 reads FQGTGA. This CDR3 is CASSLQGLANTGELFF. CDR3 bases: TGTGCCAGCAGCTTACAAGGACTAGCAAATACCGGGGAGCTGTTTTTT. Looking up the rest from reference TRBV7-3 and TRBJ2-2 gives the full variable domain: GAGVSQTPSNKVTEKGKYVELRCDPISGHTALYWYRQSLGQGPEFLIYFQGTGAADDSGLPNDRFFAVRPEGSVSTLKIQRTERGDSAVYLCASSLQGLANTGELFFGEGSRLTVL.

The chain is built from TRBV4-1 and TRBJ2-7; 13 bases fit TRBD2. After removal of 0 bases from V and 5 bases from J, the junction contained 13 bases not matched to a gene. The CDR3 covers 19 residues. Germline CDR1 is MGHRA and CDR2 is YSYEKL. The CDR3 nucleotides are TGCGCCAGCAGCCAAGACGGGACTAGCGGGGCAGGGACGATTAACGAGCAGTACTTC. It encodes CASSQDGTSGAGTINEQYF.

V gene TRBV5-1 combines with J gene TRBJ2-2, with TRBD1 as a possible D gene (5 bases). Germline CDR1 SGHRS, CDR2 YFSETQ. The CDR3 sequence is 13 residues long. V was clipped by 0 bases and J by 9 bases, with 9 bases between them. CDR3 in amino acids: CASSLGGLRELFF. DNA of the CDR3: TGCGCCAGCAGCTTGGGGGGCCTCCGGGAGCTGTTTTTT.

V usage is TRBV19 and J usage is TRBJ1-3; D remains ambiguous. Germline CDR1 is LNHDA and CDR2 is SQIVND (reference sequence). V was clipped by 5 bases and J by 4 bases, with 9 bases between them. The CDR3 covers 13 residues. In DNA form, the CDR3 reads TGTGCCAGTAGTGTTGACATGGGAAACACCATATATTTT. Its translation is CASSVDMGNTIYF.

This clone came up once. The CDR3 nucleotides are TGCGCCAGCAGCATAGGGGCTAAACTCATGAACACTGAAGCTTTCTTT. Encoded protein: CASSIGAKLMNTEAFF. The chain uses TRBV5-1 and TRBJ1-1, with TRBD1 as a possible D gene (5 bases). The CDR3 spans 16 residues. Germline V gene sequence: CDR1 SGHRS, CDR2 YFSETQ. V lost 4 bases and J 0 bases, leaving 16 bases between the germline ends.

V usage is TRBV5-1 and J usage is TRBJ2-7, with TRBD2 identical over 9 bases. V trimming: 1 base; J trimming: 3 bases; junction bases outside the gene matches: 20. The germline V gene has CDR1 SGHRS and CDR2 YFSETQ. This CDR3 has 20 amino acids. As DNA, the CDR3 is TGCGCCAGCAGCTTGCCTTCTGAGGCGGGAGGGCCTAATACGTACTACGAGCAGTACTTC. Translation gives CASSLPSEAGGPNTYYEQYF.

The genes are TRBV6-5 and TRBJ2-7, with D possibly matching TRBD1 (6 bases). Trimming removed 2 bases from V and 2 bases from J, with 10 bases in between. The CDR3 is 14 amino acids. Per germline, CDR1 MNHEY and CDR2 SVGAGI. CDR3 sequence: CASSYHGQTYEQYF. CDR3 bases: TGTGCCAGCAGTTACCATGGACAGACCTACGAGCAGTACTTC.

The chain combines TRBV3-1 (or the pseudogene TRBV3-2) with TRBJ2-7; TRBD1 matches at 7 bases. Germline V lookup: CDR1 LGHDT, CDR2 YNNKEL (reference sequence). The V and J ends lost 3 bases and 1 base, in that order; junction bases with no gene match: 3. The CDR3 runs to 14 residues. The CDR3 bases are TGTGCCAGCAGCCAGACGGGACAGTCCTACGAGCAGTACTTC. Protein sequence: CASSQTGQSYEQYF.